The 24 T cell receptor beta chains listed next were all sequenced from one sample in a study of cytomegalovirus exposure and HLA in healthy donors. The study ran its PCR with 60 Vbeta and 13 Jbeta primers. The table came from immunoSEQ multiplex PCR; TCRdb's copy has only in-frame clones and leaves some out. The sample carries 85,000 to 120,000 clones, about three quarters recorded once. The sample taken for sequencing was PBMCs. Source of these receptors: a woman between 45 and 65 years old in good health and CMV-seropositive.

The chain has TRBV6-1 and TRBJ1-2; no clear D. With 0 bases removed from V and 8 bases from J, the gap between germline ends came to 16 bases. This CDR3 region has 15 residues. Germline V gene sequence: CDR1 MNHNS, CDR2 SASEGT. The CDR3 loop is CASSEANLESRGYTF. The CDR3 bases are TGTGCCAGCAGTGAAGCGAACTTAGAAAGCAGGGGCTACACCTTC.

The V gene is TRBV19, the J gene TRBJ2-7; TRBD1 agrees at 7 bases. The CDR3 is 13 residues long. V was clipped by 3 bases and J by 2 bases; unmatched bases: 1. CDR1 and CDR2 (germline): LNHDA, SQIVND (reference sequence). The CDR3 sequence is CASSIQGAYEQYF. In DNA form, the CDR3 reads TGTGCCAGTAGTATTCAGGGGGCCTACGAGCAGTACTTC.

CDR3 coding DNA: TGTGCCAGCAGCCCACGACTAGCGGGGGGACAAGAGACCCAGTACTTC. It codes for CASSPRLAGGQETQYF. The J gene is TRBJ2-5, the V gene TRBV7-6; 13 bases match TRBD2. CDR1 is SGHVS, CDR2 FNYEAQ, per germline. V lost 5 bases, J lost 2 bases, and 5 bases stayed unmatched. The CDR3 covers 16 residues. Full variable domain (missing parts from reference TRBV7-6 and TRBJ2-5): GAGVSQSPRYKVTKRGQDVALRCDPISGHVSLYWYRQALGQGPEFLTYFNYEAQQDKSGLPNDRFSAERPEGSISTLTIQRTEQRDSAMYRCASSPRLAGGQETQYFGPGTRLLVL.

This chain joins TRBV7-9 and TRBJ1-5; the D gene is possibly TRBD1 (6 bases). Trimming took 4 bases from V and 1 from J, leaving 17 bases between them. The CDR3 has 17 residues. CDR1 and CDR2 (germline): SEHNR, FQNEAQ (reference sequence). This CDR3 reads CASSWDIGGESNQPQHF. For the CDR3, the DNA is TGTGCCAGCAGCTGGGACATCGGGGGGGAAAGCAATCAGCCCCAGCATTTT. The full variable domain, completed using reference TRBV7-9 and TRBJ1-5, is DTGVSQNPRHKITKRGQNVTFRCDPISEHNRLYWYRQTLGQGPEFLTYFQNEAQLEKSRLLSDRFSAERPKGSFSTLEIQRTEQGDSAMYLCASSWDIGGESNQPQHFGDGTRLSIL.

The J gene is TRBJ2-5, the V gene TRBV5-1; 7 nucleotides match TRBD1. The V and J ends lost 4 bases and 2 bases, in that order; junction bases with no gene match: 5. The CDR3 is made up of 14 amino acids. The germline CDR1 and CDR2 sequences are SGHRS and YFSETQ. DNA for the CDR3: TGCGCCAGCAGCCGTGGGACAGAGCAAGAGACCCAGTACTTC. Its protein product is CASSRGTEQETQYF.

This sequence joins TRBV4-2 and TRBJ1-1; D is ambiguous. The CDR3 runs 14 residues. V was cut by 4 bases and J by 2 bases, with 11 bases left in between. The V gene's germline CDR1 is LGHNA and CDR2 YNFKEQ. The CDR3 nucleotides read TGTGCCAGCAGCCTACAAGATTTCAACACTGAAGCTTTCTTT. This sequence encodes CASSLQDFNTEAFF.

This chain connects TRBV7-6 to TRBJ2-1; perhaps TRBD1 as D (5 bases). The CDR3 is 14 amino acids. CDR1 and CDR2 (germline): SGHVS, FNYEAQ. Trimming shortened V by 5 bases and J by 9 bases, and 17 bases separated the two germline ends. The CDR3 loop reads CASSHTEWGSEQFF. The DNA for the CDR3 is TGTGCCAGCAGCCATACAGAGTGGGGCAGTGAGCAGTTCTTC.

In its sample, this clone was seen once. The V and J genes are TRBV2 and TRBJ2-5; possible D gene TRBD2, 7 bases. The CDR3 is made up of 14 amino acids. Germline-derived CDR1 and CDR2 are SNHLY and FYNNEI. V was trimmed by 7 bases and J by 4 bases, leaving 16 bases between them. In DNA, the CDR3 is TGTGCCAGCACCTTGGCGGGGGCAGGAGAGACCCAGTACTTC. This encodes CASTLAGAGETQYF.

In DNA, the CDR3 is TGTGCCAGCAGTTTCCGGGGGGCCACATATCGTGGCAATCAGCCCCAGCATTTT. This codes for CASSFRGATYRGNQPQHF. This rearrangement joins TRBV28 to TRBJ1-5; tentatively, D is TRBD1 (6 bases). V was shortened by 3 bases and J by 2 bases, with 20 bases between the two germline ends. The CDR3 length is 18 residues. Germline values: CDR1 MDHEN, CDR2 SYDVKM.

J is TRBJ1-5 and V is TRBV5-1; weak D call: TRBD1 (6 bases). The germline gives CDR1 SGHRS, CDR2 YFSETQ. The CDR3 consists of 14 residues. Trimming took 1 base from V and 3 from J, leaving 8 bases between them. In DNA form, the CDR3 reads TGCGCCAGCAGCTTGACAGGGTTCAATCAGCCCCAGCATTTT. This encodes CASSLTGFNQPQHF.

The chain joins TRBV5-4 to TRBJ2-3; TRBD2 is a possible D gene (5 bases). V lost 3 bases to trimming and J lost 6 bases, with 17 bases between them. Germline V gene sequence: CDR1 SGHNT, CDR2 YYREEE (reference sequence). This CDR3 is built from 15 residues. The CDR3 spells CASSSPSSGSDTQYF. CDR3 DNA: TGTGCCAGCAGCTCACCCAGCAGCGGTTCGGATACGCAGTATTTT.

The chain has TRBV7-8 and TRBJ1-5; no clear D gene. Germline loops: CDR1 SGHVS, CDR2 FQNEAQ. The CDR3 extends over 14 amino acids. V gave up 2 bases and J gave up 1 base, with 6 bases separating them. The CDR3 loop reads CASSLPGSNQPQHF. The CDR3 region has the DNA TGTGCCAGCAGCTTACCGGGAAGCAATCAGCCCCAGCATTTT.

The chain employs TRBV28 and TRBJ1-1; weak D call: TRBD1 (5 bases). The V gene's germline CDR1 is MDHEN and CDR2 SYDVKM. The CDR3 covers 12 residues. Trimming took off 5 bases at V and 6 bases at J, with 10 bases between the two ends. DNA for the CDR3: TGTGCCAGCAGTGCAGGGTTCCCTGAAGCTTTCTTT. Amino acid sequence: CASSAGFPEAFF.

V usage is TRBV27 and J usage is TRBJ2-1, with 10 bases fitting TRBD1. The CDR3 contains 14 residues. Germline loops: CDR1 MNHEY, CDR2 SMNVEV (reference sequence). Unmatched junction bases numbered 8, after V lost 7 bases and J lost 8 bases. Written as DNA, the CDR3 is TGTGCCAGCACGCGACAGGGGGCAGTCGATGAGCAGTTCTTC. Translated, it gives CASTRQGAVDEQFF.

The J gene is TRBJ1-1, the V gene TRBV9; TRBD1 is a possible D gene (5 bases). This CDR3 has 16 residues. Trimming stripped 4 bases from V and 1 base from J, with 17 bases between. Germline CDR1 SGDLS, CDR2 YYNGEE. CDR3 coding DNA: TGTGCCAGCAGCTCCCGCGTGGGGACTCGGAACACTGAAGCTTTCTTT. Its translation is CASSSRVGTRNTEAFF. Full variable domain (missing parts from reference TRBV9 and TRBJ1-1): DSGVTQTPKHLITATGQRVTLRCSPRSGDLSVYWYQQSLDQGLQFLIQYYNGEERAKGNILERFSAQQFPDLHSELNLSSLELGDSALYFCASSSRVGTRNTEAFFGQGTRLTVV.

The rearrangement uses TRBV5-1 and TRBJ2-5; 11 bases line up with TRBD2. The V gene's germline CDR1 is SGHRS and CDR2 YFSETQ. The V and J ends lost 4 bases and 3 bases, in that order; junction bases with no gene match: 5. This CDR3 comprises 15 residues. The CDR3 DNA reads as TGCGCCAGCAGCCCGTTACTAGCGGGGGAAGAGACCCAGTACTTC. This translates into CASSPLLAGEETQYF.

The CDR3 bases are TGCGCCAGCAGCTTGGTCCTGGGAGGCCAGCCCCAGCATTTT. Translated: CASSLVLGGQPQHF. V gene TRBV5-1 combines with J gene TRBJ1-5; D gene unclear. Germline CDR1 and CDR2: SGHRS and YFSETQ. The V end lost 0 bases, the J end lost 7 bases, and 11 bases lay between the germline ends. This CDR3 has 14 amino acids.

J is TRBJ1-1 and V is TRBV19; 9 nucleotides align to TRBD1. The CDR3 loop spans 16 amino acids. The J segment lost 7 bases and the V segment lost 3 bases, leaving 12 bases of the junction unmatched. CDR1 and CDR2 (germline): LNHDA, SQIVND (reference sequence). Written as DNA, the CDR3 is TGTGCCAGTAGTATTTACGGACAGGGGCCCAGCCTTGAAGCTTTCTTT. It yields the protein CASSIYGQGPSLEAFF.

This rearrangement joins TRBV5-6 to TRBJ1-1; perhaps TRBD1 as D (6 bases). CDR3 length: 13 amino acids. V dropped 4 bases and J dropped 6 bases, with 13 bases sitting between them. Germline loops: CDR1 SGHDT, CDR2 YYEEEE. CDR3 bases: TGTGCCAGCAGCCTCCTGGGGGCGGCTGAAGCTTTCTTT. Translated, it gives CASSLLGAAEAFF.

This clone has a handful of counts. The J gene is TRBJ1-4, the V gene TRBV6-6; D is uncertain. The V end was cut by 6 bases, the J end by 5 bases, with 4 bases between. This CDR3 is built from 11 residues. CDR1 is MNHNY, CDR2 SVGAGI, per germline (reference sequence). CDR3 residues: CASSGNEKLFF. CDR3 in DNA: TGTGCCAGCAGCGGGAATGAAAAACTGTTTTTT.

This rearrangement joins TRBV15 to TRBJ1-5; D not certain. Germline CDR1 reads LNHNV; CDR2 reads YYDKDF (reference sequence). The CDR3 spans 14 residues. The V end lost 0 bases, the J end lost 0 bases, and 3 bases lay between the germline ends. The CDR3 DNA sequence: TGTGCCACCAGCAGAGACAGTAGCAATCAGCCCCAGCATTTT. Translated, it gives CATSRDSSNQPQHF.

The rearrangement joins TRBV28 to TRBJ1-3; perhaps TRBD1 as D (5 bases). V was shortened by 1 base and J by 4 bases, with 17 bases between the two germline ends. Germline V lookup: CDR1 MDHEN, CDR2 SYDVKM. The CDR3 is 17 amino acids. The CDR3, as DNA: TGTGCCAGCAGTTTATCGGGCAGGGCAGTTACCGGAAACACCATATATTTT. Translation gives CASSLSGRAVTGNTIYF.

A single count supports this clone. The V call is TRBV5-6, the J call TRBJ2-2; D ambiguous. The CDR3 extends over 17 amino acids. With 0 bases removed from V and 7 bases from J, the gap between germline ends came to 19 bases. The germline V gene has CDR1 SGHDT and CDR2 YYEEEE. The CDR3 DNA follows: TGTGCCAGCAGCTTGGTCGGATCACAGCAACCCTTCGGGGAGCTGTTTTTT. Its translation: CASSLVGSQQPFGELFF. Looking up the rest from reference TRBV5-6 and TRBJ2-2 gives the full variable domain: DAGVTQSPTHLIKTRGQQVTLRCSPKSGHDTVSWYQQALGQGPQFIFQYYEEEERQRGNFPDRFSGHQFPNYSSELNVNALLLGDSALYLCASSLVGSQQPFGELFFGEGSRLTVL.

This clone appeared a single time. The same CDR3 is also encoded by other DNA sequences in this sample. This sequence joins TRBV7-2 and TRBJ1-5; 8 bases align to TRBD1. The junction had 1 base not matched to a gene; V was cut back by 1 base and J by 2 bases. This CDR3 is 15 amino acids long. The germline CDR1 and CDR2 sequences are SGHTA and FQGNSA. The DNA for the CDR3 is TGTGCCAGCAGCTTAGTGACAGGGGGCAATCAGCCCCAGCATTTT. It specifies CASSLVTGGNQPQHF. Combining the CDR3 with reference TRBV7-2 and TRBJ1-5 gives the whole variable domain GAGVSQSPSNKVTEKGKDVELRCDPISGHTALYWYRQSLGQGLEFLIYFQGNSAPDKSGLPSDRFSAERTGGSVSTLTIQRTQQEDSAVYLCASSLVTGGNQPQHFGDGTRLSIL.